The clone carrying this TCR beta chain occurred a few times. The target antigen is unknown. An immunoSEQ assay, version v3.0, was performed at survey level. Method: immunoSEQ multiplex PCR; TCRdb's copy keeps in-frame clones and lacks some. The profile shows about 39,000 clones, approximately 85% of them singletons. This entry is derived from a study of long-term antiretroviral therapy in people with HIV. Study conclusions and caveats: Relative to control repertoires, HIV repertoires exhibited narrower CDR3 length ranges.

Among participants with HIV, every one received treatment in the United States. The CDR3 covers 12 residues. V was shortened by 1 base and J by 10 bases, with 10 bases between the two germline ends. Germline V lookup: CDR1 LNHDA, CDR2 SQIVND (reference sequence). The sample was unsorted PBMCs, taken 3.1 years after starting antiretroviral therapy. This chain joins TRBV19 and TRBJ1-2; no firm D call. This sequence originates from a woman between 50 and 59 years old with HIV. CDR3 region: CASSIGGLVYTF. The CDR3 nucleotides are TGTGCCAGTAGTATAGGGGGTCTAGTCTACACCTTC.